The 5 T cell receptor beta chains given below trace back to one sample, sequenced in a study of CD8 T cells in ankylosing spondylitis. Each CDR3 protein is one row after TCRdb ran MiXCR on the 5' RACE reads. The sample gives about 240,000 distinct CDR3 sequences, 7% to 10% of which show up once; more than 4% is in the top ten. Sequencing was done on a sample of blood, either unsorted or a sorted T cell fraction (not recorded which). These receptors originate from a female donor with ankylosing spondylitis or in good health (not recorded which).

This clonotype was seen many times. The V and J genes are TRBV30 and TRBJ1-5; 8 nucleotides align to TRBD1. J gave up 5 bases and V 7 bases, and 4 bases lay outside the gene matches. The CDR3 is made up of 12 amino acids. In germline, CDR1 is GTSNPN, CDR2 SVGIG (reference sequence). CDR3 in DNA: TGTGCCTTAAAACAGGGGGATCAGCCCCAGCATTTT. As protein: CALKQGDQPQHF.

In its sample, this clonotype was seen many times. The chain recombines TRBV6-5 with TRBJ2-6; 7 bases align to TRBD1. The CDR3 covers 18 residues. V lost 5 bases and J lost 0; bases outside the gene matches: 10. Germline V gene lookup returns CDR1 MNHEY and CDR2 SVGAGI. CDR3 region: CASSQAGGGSSGANVLTF. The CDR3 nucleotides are TGTGCCAGCAGTCAAGCAGGGGGTGGAAGCTCTGGGGCCAACGTCCTGACTTTC.

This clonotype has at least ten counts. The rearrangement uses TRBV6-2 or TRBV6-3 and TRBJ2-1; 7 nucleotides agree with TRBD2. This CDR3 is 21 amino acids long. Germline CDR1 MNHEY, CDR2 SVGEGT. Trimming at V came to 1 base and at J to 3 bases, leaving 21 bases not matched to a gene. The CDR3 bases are TGTGCCAGCAGTTACTACCCCCTGGGTGGCGGGAGAAACGATTTCTACAATGAGCAGTTCTTC. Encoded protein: CASSYYPLGGGRNDFYNEQFF.

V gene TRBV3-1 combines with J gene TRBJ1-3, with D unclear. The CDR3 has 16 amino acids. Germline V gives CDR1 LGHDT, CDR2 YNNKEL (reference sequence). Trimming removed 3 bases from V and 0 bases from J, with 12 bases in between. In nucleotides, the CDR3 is TGTGCCAGCAGCCATGGGCAGAACCCCTCTGGAAACACCATATATTTT. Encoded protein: CASSHGQNPSGNTIYF. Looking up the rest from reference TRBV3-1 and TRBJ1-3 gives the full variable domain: DTAVSQTPKYLVTQMGNDKSIKCEQNLGHDTMYWYKQDSKKFLKIMFSYNNKELIINETVPNRFSPKSPDKAHLNLHINSLELGDSAVYFCASSHGQNPSGNTIYFGEGSWLTVV.

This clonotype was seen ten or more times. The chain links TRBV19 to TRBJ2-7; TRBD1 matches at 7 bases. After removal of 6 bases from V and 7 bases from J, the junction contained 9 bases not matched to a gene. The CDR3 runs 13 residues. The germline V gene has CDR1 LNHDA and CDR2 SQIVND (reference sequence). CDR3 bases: TGTGCCAGTAGCCGGACAGGCATTCAGGAGCAGTACTTC. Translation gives CASSRTGIQEQYF.